This TCR beta chain was captured in a study of molecular identifiers for immune sequencing clone quantification (dated by TCRdb to 2017 to 2018). About the investigation overall: In a replicate experiment, RNA from around 20,000 or 100,000 naive CD8 T cells was split into five aliquots, four of which were sequenced. CD8 T cells were used in a methods study to benchmark molecular-identifier clustering-based TCR repertoire sequencing (MIDCIRS) and TCR RNA copy counting. The paper as a whole reports these results and caveats: When barcode sub-clustering was left out, chimeric consensus sequences inflated TCR diversity, with chimeras reaching as high as 47%. Spiked-in Jurkat TCR RNA equal to a single cell's worth was reported to be detectable even within one million naive CD8 T cells. Modeling gave about 3.2 recovered TCR RNA copies per cell versus around 10 by digital PCR, implying approximately 32% capture efficiency. In CMV-specific effector cells, clones with more than 20 RNA copies accounted for over 99% of molecules, whereas in naive cells such clones accounted for under 1%. Highly expanded clone sizes could be underestimated because identical TCR molecules may share a barcode. The naive libraries included spiked-in Jurkat TCR RNA (10 copies' worth), and this RNA is not part of the donor repertoire.

Libraries of naive CD8 T cells were built from around 20,000 to 1,000,000 sorted cells, with 10%, 30% or 50% of the purified RNA used. Naive CD8 T cells, defined as CD8+CD4-CCR7+CD45RA+, were FACS-sorted into RLT Plus buffer on a BD FACSAria II. To test detection sensitivity, Jurkat RNA equal to around 11 TCR copies was added to samples of about 20,000-1,000,000 naive CD8 T cells. CD8 T cells were enriched using RosetteSep CD8+ T Cell Enrichment Cocktail and Ficoll-Paque, and the enriched cells then underwent ACK red cell lysis. Of note for this clonotype: No antigen is known for it. A much bigger clone sits one base away, suggesting this may be a read error. The final CDR3 position lacks the conserved phenylalanine or tryptophan, pointing to a likely read error.

Library preparation was by PCR. The sample was run on an Illumina HiSeq 4000. Bulk TCR libraries were made following a previously described method, with the TCR primers given in Table S5. Purification of total RNA was performed with the Qiagen AllPrep DNA/RNA kit. Before any analysis, reads coming from multiple sequencing runs of the same library were combined into one pool. In the paper's pipeline: Only reads with exact TCR constant sequence were kept, trimmed to 150 nt, and grouped by their 12-nt molecular barcodes. Reads in each barcode group were sub-clustered using a 15% Levenshtein threshold, and a quality-weighted consensus sequence was built for each RNA molecule. Non-functional sequences were excluded, and lower-count sequences lying one edit away from another sequence were also excluded. Based on fitting two negative binomial distributions, any barcode sub-cluster with under 20% of the maximum read count was discarded. TCRdb handled the public reads itself, with Q25 trimming in fastp and clone calling in MiXCR, and kept productive beta chains. Rows merge per CDR3 protein into single entries with the most common DNA and genes. Here the V and J calls rest on TCRdb's processing, not on the authors' analysis. Here the sample has more than 300,000 distinct CDR3 sequences; about 20% occur a single time. The leading ten clones occupy roughly 0.8% of the sample.

The specimen was naive CD8+ T cells from blood, with Jurkat cell RNA spiked in. The cell subset or site label, as the study defines it: FACS-sorted CD8+CD4-CCR7+CD45RA+ naive T cells. This TCR came from a human donor in good health. Some libraries in this study had Jurkat cell RNA spiked in.

The nucleotides are TGTGCCAGCAGCCCCCCAGATACGCAGTATTGT. The translation is CASSPPDTQYC. The chain is encoded by TRBV7-9 joined to TRBJ2-3; the D gene remains uncertain. V is reduced by 5 bases and J by 4 bases, leaving a spacing of 4 bases between them. Sequences SEHNR (CDR1) and FQNEAQ (CDR2) are obtained from the germline V gene (reference sequence). The CDR3 has 11 amino acids, counting both end residues. Of all the DNA, just the CDR3 is kept, 33 bases in frame from base 1.